This is a list of T cell receptor beta chains from one sample in a study of shared clonotypes between healthy human individuals. TCRdb's table, derived via immunoSEQ multiplex PCR, lists solely in-frame clones and lacks some. The table records about 2,100,000 clones, under 95% of them present only once. Sequenced: naive CD8+ T cells from PBMCs. The receptors were sampled from a man aged 18 to 30 in good health. Some clones in this sample may be carry-over from other donors' samples. The CDR3 runs from the conserved cysteine through the conserved F or W. Each record gives: J gene, D gene, V gene, clone size, CDR3 DNA, CDR3 protein. A D gene is named only where the DNA matches it firmly. Clone size is given for some rows only: seen once, a few or many times, or a class if the clone is expanded.

TRBJ2-4,.,TRBV28,few,TGTGCCAGCAGTGGGGGGGCGCAGCCCCTCTTC,CASSGGAQPLF
TRBJ2-2,.,TRBV28,.,TGTGCCAGCAGCCCCAACAGGATCGCGAACACCGGGGAGCTGTTTTTT,CASSPNRIANTGELFF
TRBJ2-3,.,TRBV7-3,.,TGTGCCAGCAGTGAATGGGGGAGAGGGACAGATACGCAGTATTTT,CASSEWGRGTDTQYF
TRBJ2-3,TRBD2,TRBV27,.,TGTGCCAGCAGTCCCCTAGCGGGAGGAAGCACAGATACGCAGTATTTT,CASSPLAGGSTDTQYF
TRBJ1-1,.,TRBV29-1,few,TGCAGCGTTGACGGGGCTTTCTTT,CSVDGAFF
TRBJ2-7,TRBD2,TRBV4-1,.,TGCGCCAGCAGCCAAAGTCCCCCCAGCGGGAGGGCCGAGCAGTACTTC,CASSQSPPSGRAEQYF
TRBJ2-3,.,TRBV7-6,.,TGTGCCAGCAGCTTAGCGCGAGGGGATACGCAGTATTTT,CASSLARGDTQYF
TRBJ2-6,.,TRBV7-9,.,TGTGCCAGCAGCTTAGCGCGAGGAACTGGGGCCAACGTCCTGACTTTC,CASSLARGTGANVLTF
TRBJ2-7,.,TRBV27,.,TGTGCCAGCGGTATGGGTAGGACAGCCTACGAGCAGTACTTC,CASGMGRTAYEQYF
TRBJ2-1,.,TRBV7-9,.,TGTGCCAGCAGCTTAGGCGGGGTCTCCTACAATGAGCAGTTCTTC,CASSLGGVSYNEQFF
TRBJ1-1,.,TRBV5-5,.,TGTGCCAGCAGCCTAGTGGGGGGTAATGACGAAGCTTTCTTT,CASSLVGGNDEAFF
TRBJ2-3,.,TRBV11-2,.,TGTGCCAGCAGCCTGATTAGGACTAAGGTGGATACGCAGTATTTT,CASSLIRTKVDTQYF
TRBJ2-5,TRBD1,TRBV19,.,TGTGCCAGTAGTATAGATCTCACAGGGGCGTTGGAGACCCAGTACTTC,CASSIDLTGALETQYF
TRBJ2-3,TRBD2,TRBV4-1,once,TGCGCCAGCAGCCAAGTACCTTTAGCGGGTAGCACAGATACGCAGTATTTT,CASSQVPLAGSTDTQYF
TRBJ2-7,TRBD2,TRBV4-3,.,TGCGCCAGCAGCCAAGATCGGGCTAGCGGCTCCTACGAGCAGTACTTC,CASSQDRASGSYEQYF
TRBJ2-7,.,TRBV14,.,TGTGCCAGCAGCCCCCGTCAGGTCTACGAGCAGTACTTC,CASSPRQVYEQYF
TRBJ1-1,TRBD1,TRBV19,.,TGTGCCAGTAGTATAACAGGGGGCTCCACTGAAGCTTTCTTT,CASSITGGSTEAFF
TRBJ2-7,.,TRBV27,.,TGTGCCAGCAGTTTAGGAGGCGAGCAGTACTTC,CASSLGGEQYF
TRBJ2-7,TRBD1,TRBV27,.,TGTGCCAGCAGTCAACGGACAGGGCCTTACAACGAGCAGTACTTC,CASSQRTGPYNEQYF
TRBJ1-4,TRBD1,TRBV27,.,TGTGCCAGCACTGACAGGGGGCGGGGAGAAAAACTGTTTTTT,CASTDRGRGEKLFF
TRBJ1-3,TRBD1,TRBV11-2,.,TGTGCCAGCAGCCCATGGACAGGGAGCTCTGGAAACACCATATATTTT,CASSPWTGSSGNTIYF
TRBJ2-7,.,TRBV5-1,.,TGCGCCAGCAGCCTCACAATAGGGAGCTCCTACGAGCAGTACTTC,CASSLTIGSSYEQYF
TRBJ2-7,.,TRBV29-1,.,TGCAGCGTGATGGGACGGGAAAACGGGCGCTACGAGCAGTACTTC,CSVMGRENGRYEQYF
TRBJ2-4,TRBD2,TRBV28,.,TGTGCCAGCAGTTATCGGGCGGGGGGAAACATTCAGTACTTC,CASSYRAGGNIQYF
TRBJ1-5,.,TRBV27,once,TGTGCCAGTTCCCCCCACCTAGACGGGACCAGCAATCAGCCCCAGCATTTT,CASSPHLDGTSNQPQHF
TRBJ1-1,.,TRBV19,few,TGTGCCAGTAGTAAGTGGGACACCGGAGCCCAAGCTTTCTTT,CASSKWDTGAQAFF
TRBJ1-1,.,TRBV7-2,.,TGTGCCAGCAGCTTAGAGAGGGGGGACCCCGAAGCTTTCTTT,CASSLERGDPEAFF
TRBJ1-5,.,TRBV28,.,TGTGCCAGCAGTTTGAAGCTGGGGGCATGGCCCCAGCATTTT,CASSLKLGAWPQHF
TRBJ2-1,TRBD2,TRBV7-9,.,TGTGCCAGCAGCTCCAGCGGGGCGTACGAGCAGTTCTTC,CASSSSGAYEQFF
TRBJ1-2,.,TRBV7-9,.,TGTGCCAGCAGCTTTCCCGACAGAGATAACTATGGCTACACCTTC,CASSFPDRDNYGYTF
TRBJ2-7,.,TRBV28,.,TGTGCCAGCAGTTATGCCTACGAGCAGTACTTC,CASSYAYEQYF
TRBJ1-2,.,TRBV6-1,.,TGTGCCAGCAGTGACGCCCCGATACCATATGGCTACACCTTC,CASSDAPIPYGYTF
TRBJ1-1,.,TRBV5-1,.,TGCGCCAGCAGCTTGCGTATGAACACTGAAGCTTTCTTT,CASSLRMNTEAFF
TRBJ2-7,.,TRBV4-1,once,TGCGCCAGCAGCCAAATAACAGCGACCTACGAGCAGTACTTC,CASSQITATYEQYF
TRBJ1-4,.,TRBV11-2,.,TGTGCCAGCAGCTCCCGGGACAACTCAAATGAAAAACTGTTTTTT,CASSSRDNSNEKLFF
TRBJ2-3,.,TRBV7-8,.,TGTGCCAGCAGCTTCGGAGGGACTAGCACAGATACGCAGTATTTT,CASSFGGTSTDTQYF
TRBJ2-1,.,TRBV7-3,.,TGTGCCAGCAGCTTTACTAGGGGCAATGAGCAGTTCTTC,CASSFTRGNEQFF
TRBJ2-2,.,TRBV25-1,.,TGTGCCAGCAGTGAAAAACAGGCCGGCACCGGGGAGCTGTTTTTT,CASSEKQAGTGELFF
TRBJ2-1,.,TRBV4-1,.,TGCGCCAGCAGCCAACCCCCGTTGACAGGAAACAATGAGCAGTTCTTC,CASSQPPLTGNNEQFF
TRBJ2-1,TRBD2,TRBV7-2,.,TGTGCCAGCAGCTTCCACCCGGCTAGCGGGCTCAATGAGCAGCTCTTC,CASSFHPASGLNEQLF
TRBJ2-3,TRBD2,TRBV14,.,TGTGCCAGCAGCCAAGATTTTGCTAGCGGGAGTTCCACAGATACGCAGTATTTT,CASSQDFASGSSTDTQYF
TRBJ2-3,.,TRBV7-9,.,TGTGCCAGCAGCCCCCGGCGGGGAACGGGCACAGATACGCAGTATTTT,CASSPRRGTGTDTQYF
TRBJ1-1,.,TRBV7-9,.,TGTGCCAGCAGCCCCCAGGTCACTGAAGCTTTCTTT,CASSPQVTEAFF
TRBJ1-5,TRBD1,TRBV30,.,TGTGCCTGGAATCTGGACAGGGGCGGGCAGCCCCAGCATTTT,CAWNLDRGGQPQHF
TRBJ2-4,.,TRBV5-6,once,TGTGCCAGCAGCTTGGACCCAGGGGTAATGGACATTCAGTACTTC,CASSLDPGVMDIQYF
TRBJ2-7,TRBD1,TRBV7-6,.,TGTGCCAGCAGCTCTCGACAGGGCACCCTCTACGAGCAGTACTTC,CASSSRQGTLYEQYF
TRBJ2-1,TRBD2,TRBV9,.,TGTGCCAGCAGCGGCGCTGGGCCTAGCGGGAGGGATGAGCAGTTCTTC,CASSGAGPSGRDEQFF
TRBJ1-1,.,TRBV6-1,.,TGTGCCAGCAGTGAAGCTGGGTACGTATTTACCAACACTGAAGCTTTCTTT,CASSEAGYVFTNTEAFF
TRBJ2-1,.,TRBV11-3,.,TGTGCCAGCAGCTCGGACGCGAGCTCCTACAATGAGCAGTTCTTC,CASSSDASSYNEQFF
TRBJ2-1,.,TRBV4-1,.,TGCGCCAGCAGCCAAGATCAGACGGATAGCTCCTACAATGAGCAGTTCTTC,CASSQDQTDSSYNEQFF
TRBJ2-2,TRBD2,TRBV7-3,.,TGTGCCAGCAAGCGGGAGGGCTACACCGGGGAGCTGTTTTTT,CASKREGYTGELFF
TRBJ1-2,.,TRBV19,.,TGTGCCAGTAGTATTCCGTTCGGGGCCTCAGATGGCTACACCTTC,CASSIPFGASDGYTF
TRBJ2-7,.,TRBV7-9,.,TGTGCCAGCAGTGGAGAAGGGGTAATCTACGAGCAGTACTTC,CASSGEGVIYEQYF
TRBJ2-1,.,TRBV10-3,.,TGTGCCATCAGTGACGTGTTTGGACAGAGCTCCTACAATGAGCAGTTCTTC,CAISDVFGQSSYNEQFF
TRBJ2-1,TRBD2,TRBV7-8,once,TGTGCCAGCAGCTTAGGAAAGCGGGGTTACAATGAGCAGTTCTTC,CASSLGKRGYNEQFF